This T cell receptor beta chain emerged from a study of cytomegalovirus exposure and HLA in healthy donors. The study, taken as a whole, reports: A highly shared variant cluster was judged a likely technical artifact. A later analysis linked about 17,000 TCR beta sequences to HLA alleles at 0.05 false discovery rate. Researchers counted 164 TCR beta chains as cytomegalovirus-associated.

CDR1 and CDR2 from the germline V gene are MNHEY and SMNVEV (reference sequence). This CDR3 comprises 15 residues. The ends were cut back, 2 bases at V and 5 bases at J, with 13 bases in the middle. Concerning this clone itself: The antigen remains undetermined.

PCR involved 60 Vbeta and 13 Jbeta primers. TCRdb's table, derived via immunoSEQ multiplex PCR, lists solely in-frame clones and lacks some. The table includes 150,000 or so clones, around two thirds detected once. The source material was PBMCs. This clonotype was obtained from a woman aged 18-29 years in good health and CMV-seronegative. This chain joins TRBV27 and TRBJ2-1, with D maybe TRBD2 (6 bases). This CDR3 is CASSLRAQRDNEQFF. Written as DNA, the CDR3 is TGTGCCAGCAGTTTACGCGCACAGCGGGACAATGAGCAGTTCTTC.